What follows is one TCR beta chain and its context. As the sequencing template, cDNA was produced by extracting RNA and reverse transcribing it. The assay was immunoSEQ multiplex PCR, and TCRdb's table has in-frame clones only and misses some. The data contain hundreds of thousands of clones, under 80% of them singletons. This sample stems from a study of CD8+ T cells in alopecia areata. Turning to the study itself: It was oral tofacitinib, at 5 to 10 mg twice daily, that treated patients received.

Trimming cost V 2 bases and J 1 base; bases outside gene matches: 7. CDR1 is GTSNPN and CDR2 is SVGIG in the germline V gene (reference sequence). The CDR3 spans 15 residues. The sample consisted of CD4+ T cells sorted from blood, taken at week 0. The chain employs TRBV30 and TRBJ2-5; 7 positions agree with TRBD2. The TCR comes from a human donor with alopecia areata. CDR3 DNA sequence: TGTGCCTGGAGTCCGGGAGGTAGCGCCCAAGAGACCCAGTACTTC. Its translation is CAWSPGGSAQETQYF.